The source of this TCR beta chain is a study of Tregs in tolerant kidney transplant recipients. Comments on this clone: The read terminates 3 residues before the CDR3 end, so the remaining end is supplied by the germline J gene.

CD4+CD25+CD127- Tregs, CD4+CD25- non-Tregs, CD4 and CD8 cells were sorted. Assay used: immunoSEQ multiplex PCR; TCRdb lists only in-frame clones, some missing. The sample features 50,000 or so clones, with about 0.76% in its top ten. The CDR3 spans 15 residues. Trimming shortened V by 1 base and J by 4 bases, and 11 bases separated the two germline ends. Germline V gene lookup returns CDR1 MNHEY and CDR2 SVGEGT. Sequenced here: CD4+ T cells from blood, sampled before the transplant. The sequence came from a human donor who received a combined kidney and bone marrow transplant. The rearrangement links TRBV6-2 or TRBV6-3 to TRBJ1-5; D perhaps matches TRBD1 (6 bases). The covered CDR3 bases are TGTGCCAGCAGTTACTTGGGACACGGGAATCAGCCC. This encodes CASSYLGHGNQP. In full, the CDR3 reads CASSYLGHGNQPQHF.